The entry that follows covers one TCR beta chain sequence. Antigen specificity is unknown. Using immunoSEQ multiplex PCR, the repertoire was profiled, and TCRdb retains in-frame clones only, with some absent. This table has about 350,000 clones, more than 85% appearing once. Documented time point: blood from clinic visit 5 months post-surgery; TSC patient then seizure free. Sequencing was limited to surgery cases with top T cell transcript signatures in brain tissue. These data belong to a study of brain T cells in children with intractable seizures. Study conclusions and caveats: Absence of clones before surgery may stem from lower sequencing depth.

Deletions cut 5 bases from V and 1 base from J, with 17 bases between. CDR3 length: 16 amino acids. CDR1 and CDR2 (germline): MDHEN, SYDVKM. This specimen was peripheral blood, taken about 5 months after surgery. The V call is TRBV28, the J call TRBJ1-1, with D maybe TRBD1 (5 bases). The source of this sequence is a boy in the first two years of life with tuberous sclerosis and intractable seizures. CDR3 protein: CASSPSGRATNTEAFF. The CDR3 bases are TGTGCCAGCAGTCCGTCGGGACGAGCCACGAACACTGAAGCTTTCTTT.